Sequencing of this T cell receptor (beta chain) was carried out in a study of blood T cell repertoires in COVID-19. For the study at large: COVID-19 samples collected from the United States, Italy and Spain covered acute and convalescent phases. Sample material is recorded as cDNA or gDNA derived from T cells, B-cell-depleted T cells, or PBMCs.

Per the authors' pipeline: Reference gene primer amplification in the assay estimated nucleated cell counts. Clones were read by immunoSEQ multiplex PCR, and TCRdb kept only the in-frame ones, dropping some. D and trimming come from the DNA, and the V and J calls and clone size come from that table. The sample lists roughly 98,000 clones, about 81% occurring once. In germline, CDR1 is MNHNY, CDR2 SVGAGI (reference sequence). V was shortened by 2 bases and J by 0 bases, with 9 bases between the two germline ends. The CDR3 has 15 amino acids. The sequence came from a human donor in a cohort sampled during active COVID-19. The chain links TRBV6-6 to TRBJ2-3; tentatively, D is TRBD1 (5 bases). The material sequenced was peripheral blood. The CDR3 DNA follows: TGTGCCAGCAGTTACGGGGCCGCAAGCACAGATACGCAGTATTTT. Protein product: CASSYGAASTDTQYF.